These 7 T cell receptor beta chains originate from one sample sequenced in a study of T cell repertoires in cytomegalovirus infection. TCRdb used MiXCR to reprocess the reads, holding one entry per CDR3 protein. The table records 75,000 to 100,000 distinct CDR3 sequences, 25% to 30% of them present only once. Their recognized antigens are unknown. The sequenced sample was CD8+ T cells from cultured PBMCs, obtained from culture after CMV antigen stimulation. Receptors were obtained from a human donor in good health (CMV status not recorded). Some clones in this sample may be carry-over from other donors' samples.

The gene calls are TRBV6-8 and TRBJ1-2; D is perhaps TRBD1 (5 bases). V shed 2 bases and J shed 8 bases, with 12 bases lying between them. Per the germline V gene, CDR1 is MNHGY and CDR2 is SAAAGT. The CDR3 has 13 residues. In nucleotides, the CDR3 is TGTGCCAGCAGTTACGGCAGGGCGGAAGGCTACACCTTC. Residues: CASSYGRAEGYTF.

This clonotype was recorded many times. This chain joins TRBV9 and TRBJ1-1, with no clear D. CDR1 and CDR2 from the germline V gene are SGDLS and YYNGEE. The CDR3 is made up of 14 amino acids. Trimming shortened V by 0 bases and J by 4 bases, and 10 bases separated the two germline ends. The CDR3 loop reads CASSVGSRGTEAFF. The CDR3 coding sequence is TGTGCCAGCAGCGTAGGGAGTCGGGGCACTGAAGCTTTCTTT.

This clonotype was observed at least ten times. The rearrangement links TRBV4-1 to TRBJ2-4, with 11 positions matching TRBD2. V lost 0 bases and J lost 0; bases outside the gene matches: 13. Germline CDR1 reads MGHRA; CDR2 reads YSYEKL. The CDR3 runs to 21 residues. The CDR3 sequence is CASSQDQYSASGGRAKNIQYF. The CDR3 coding sequence is TGCGCCAGCAGCCAAGATCAGTACTCCGCTAGCGGGGGGCGAGCCAAAAACATTCAGTACTTC.

This clonotype was observed once. The chain combines TRBV28 with TRBJ1-2, with a possible D match to TRBD1 (5 bases). Germline V gene data show CDR1 as MDHEN and CDR2 as SYDVKM. Trimming removed 7 bases at V and 2 bases at J, with 14 bases between. The CDR3 runs 14 residues. The CDR3 DNA reads TGTGCCAGCACCTCCGAGGGGCGCAACTATGGCTACACCTTC. Residues: CASTSEGRNYGYTF.

On this clonotype itself: The germline gene is not matched at one end of the junction; a read error may be the cause. The V and J genes are TRBV24-1 and TRBJ2-1, with TRBD1 matching 7 bases. The germline CDR1 and CDR2 sequences are KGHDR and SFDVKD. This CDR3 is 16 amino acids long. The CDR3 loop is CATSDGSSLGGNEQSF. CDR3 bases: TGTGCCACCAGTGACGGATCTTCTCTAGGGGGCAATGAGCAGAGCTTC.

V gene TRBV2 combines with J gene TRBJ1-1, with 7 bases that match TRBD1. CDR1 and CDR2 (germline): SNHLY, FYNNEI. J lost 0 bases, V lost 4 bases, and 8 bases had no gene match. The CDR3 totals 16 residues. CDR3 region: CASSGSEGALNTEAFF. In DNA, the CDR3 is TGTGCCAGCAGTGGATCGGAGGGGGCCTTGAACACTGAAGCTTTCTTT.

The chain links TRBV27 to TRBJ1-1, with D hard to call. The CDR3 spans 14 residues. CDR1 and CDR2 from the germline V gene are MNHEY and SMNVEV (reference sequence). V lost 4 bases to trimming and J lost 3 bases, with 12 bases between them. CDR3: CASSWLGEDTEAFF. In nucleotides, the CDR3 is TGTGCCAGCAGTTGGCTGGGTGAGGACACTGAAGCTTTCTTT.